The subject of this entry is one T cell receptor (beta chain). Its antigen remains unidentified. Germline CDR1 reads SGHRS; CDR2 reads YFSETQ. This CDR3 has 14 residues. Trimming left V 3 bases short and J 0 bases short, with 9 bases between. This sample was included in a study of shared clonotypes between healthy human individuals. Study context: Three plates were used per donor for CD4 naive, three for CD4 memory, two for CD8 naive and one for CD8 memory.

The assay ran at deep level. Over several immunoSEQ plates, each subset's genomic DNA was distributed in even portions. Clones were sequenced by immunoSEQ multiplex PCR, and TCRdb holds only the in-frame ones, with some missing. The sample contains 2.3 million or so clones, over 85% of which appear only once. Study-wide points: Generally, estimated richness proved larger in naive subsets than it did in memory subsets.

The clonotype comes from a man between 18 and 35 years old in good health. Some clones in this sample may be carry-over from other donors' samples. Sample: naive CD4+ T cells from PBMCs. Subset here: CD45RA+ positively selected. The chain recombines TRBV5-1 with TRBJ1-1, with D tentatively TRBD1 (5 bases). CDR3 protein: CASSWDGLNTEAFF. For the CDR3, the DNA is TGCGCCAGCAGCTGGGACGGATTGAACACTGAAGCTTTCTTT.